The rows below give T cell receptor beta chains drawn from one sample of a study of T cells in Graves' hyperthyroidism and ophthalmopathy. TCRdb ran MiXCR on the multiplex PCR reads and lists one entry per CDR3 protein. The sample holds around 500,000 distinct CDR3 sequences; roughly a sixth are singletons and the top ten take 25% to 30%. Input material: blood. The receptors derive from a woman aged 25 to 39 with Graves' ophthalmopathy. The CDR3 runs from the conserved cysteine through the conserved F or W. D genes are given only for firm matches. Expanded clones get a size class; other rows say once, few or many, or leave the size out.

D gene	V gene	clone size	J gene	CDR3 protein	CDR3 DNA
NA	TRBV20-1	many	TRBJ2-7	CSARAPLGRSYEQYF	TGCAGTGCTAGAGCACCCTTGGGACGGAGCTACGAGCAGTACTTC
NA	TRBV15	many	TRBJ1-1	CATSRDYGGTEAFF	TGTGCCACCAGCAGAGATTACGGCGGGACTGAAGCTTTCTTT
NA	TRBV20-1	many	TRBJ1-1	CSAKKPDRNTEAFF	TGCAGTGCCAAAAAACCGGACCGTAACACTGAAGCTTTCTTT
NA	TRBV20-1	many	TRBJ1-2	CSARILNYGYTF	TGCAGTGCTAGGATTCTTAACTATGGCTACACCTTC
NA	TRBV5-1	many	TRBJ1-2	CASRRLGPNEGYTF	TGCGCCAGCAGGCGCTTGGGACCCAACGAGGGCTACACCTTC
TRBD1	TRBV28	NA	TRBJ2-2	CASTTNRGLFF	TGTGCCAGCACCACTAACAGGGGACTGTTTTTT
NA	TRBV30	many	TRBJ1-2	CAGPGQWGYTF	TGTGCCGGGCCGGGACAATGGGGCTACACCTTC
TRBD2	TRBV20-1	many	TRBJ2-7	CSAQTSGRSEQYF	TGCAGTGCTCAGACTAGCGGGAGGAGCGAGCAGTACTTC
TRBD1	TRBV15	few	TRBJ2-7	CATARDRDSYEQYF	TGTGCCACCGCCCGGGACAGGGATTCCTACGAGCAGTACTTC
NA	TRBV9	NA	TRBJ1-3	CASSVGSPDSSSGNTIYF	TGTGCCAGCAGCGTAGGAAGTCCTGACAGTTCCTCTGGAAACACCATATATTTT
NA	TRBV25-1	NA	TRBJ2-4	CASSDGTIQYF	TGTGCCAGCAGTGATGGGACCATTCAGTACTTC
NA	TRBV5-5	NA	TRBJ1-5	CASSLRVSGNQPQHF	TGTGCCAGCAGCTTGAGGGTTTCAGGGAATCAGCCCCAGCATTTT
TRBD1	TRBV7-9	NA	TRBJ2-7	CASSSGTGGQYEQYF	TGTGCCAGCAGCTCGGGGACAGGGGGCCAGTACGAGCAGTACTTC
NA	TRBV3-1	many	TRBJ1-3	CASSQKDSGNTIYF	TGTGCCAGCAGCCAAAAAGACTCTGGAAACACCATATATTTT
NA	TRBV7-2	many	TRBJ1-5	CASSFSSGGQPQHF	TGTGCCAGCAGCTTTTCATCAGGCGGTCAGCCCCAGCATTTT
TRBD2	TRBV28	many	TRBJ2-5	CASSRLAGQETQYF	TGTGCCAGCAGCAGACTAGCGGGCCAAGAGACCCAGTACTTC
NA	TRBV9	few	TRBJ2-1	CASRKGGGSFNEQFF	TGTGCCAGCAGGAAGGGGGGGGGTTCGTTCAATGAGCAGTTCTTC
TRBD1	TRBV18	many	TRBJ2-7	CASSPAKGTGGEQYF	TGTGCCAGCTCACCCGCAAAGGGGACAGGGGGCGAGCAGTACTTC
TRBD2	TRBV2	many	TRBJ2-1	CASSDPRPSGRNEQFF	TGTGCCAGCAGTGACCCTCGGCCTAGCGGGAGGAATGAGCAGTTCTTC
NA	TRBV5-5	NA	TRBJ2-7	CASSPEVLVYEQYF	TGTGCCAGCAGTCCCGAAGTGCTAGTCTACGAGCAGTACTTC
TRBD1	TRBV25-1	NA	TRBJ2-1	CASSEWQGANEQFF	TGTGCCAGCAGTGAATGGCAGGGGGCGAATGAGCAGTTCTTC
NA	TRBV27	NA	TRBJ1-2	CASQKQGLRYGYTF	TGTGCCAGCCAAAAACAGGGATTGAGGTATGGCTACACCTTC
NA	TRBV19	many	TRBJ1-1	CASSIDQVTRRNTEAFF	TGTGCCAGTAGTATAGATCAGGTAACACGCCGTAACACTGAAGCTTTCTTT
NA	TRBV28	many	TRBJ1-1	CASQVKPNTEAFF	TGTGCCAGCCAGGTAAAACCTAACACTGAAGCTTTCTTT
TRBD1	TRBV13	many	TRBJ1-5	CASSSRTGDQPQHF	TGTGCCAGCAGCTCCCGGACAGGGGATCAGCCCCAGCATTTT
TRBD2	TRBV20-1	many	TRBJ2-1	CSARPSSGSYDEQFF	TGCAGTGCTAGGCCCTCTAGCGGGAGTTACGATGAGCAGTTCTTC
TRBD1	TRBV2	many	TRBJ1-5	CASILTGGQPQHF	TGTGCCAGCATCCTGACAGGGGGTCAGCCCCAGCATTTT
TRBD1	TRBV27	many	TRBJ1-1	CASQTGRNTEAFF	TGTGCCAGCCAGACAGGGAGGAACACTGAAGCTTTCTTT
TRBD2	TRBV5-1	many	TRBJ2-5	CASSREGETQYF	TGCGCCAGCAGCCGGGAGGGAGAGACCCAGTACTTC
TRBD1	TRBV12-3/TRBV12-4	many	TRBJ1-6	CASSTDDRVKSPLHF	TGTGCCAGCAGTACCGATGACAGGGTAAAATCACCCCTCCACTTT
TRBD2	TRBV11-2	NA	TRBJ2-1	CASSLGGLLARGVHEQFF	TGTGCCAGCAGCTTAGGGGGACTCCTGGCCCGGGGGGTGCATGAGCAGTTCTTC
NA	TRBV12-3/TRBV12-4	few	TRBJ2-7	CASTRAVSSYEQYF	TGTGCCAGCACCCGTGCCGTCAGCTCCTACGAGCAGTACTTC
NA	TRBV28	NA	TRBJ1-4	CASRATGLNEKLFF	TGTGCCAGCAGGGCGACAGGACTAAATGAAAAACTGTTTTTT
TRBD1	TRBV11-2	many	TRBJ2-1	CASSWDRVRSSYNEQFF	TGTGCCAGCAGCTGGGACAGGGTCCGGAGCTCCTACAATGAGCAGTTCTTC
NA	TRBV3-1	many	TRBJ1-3	CASSQDLRLAPGNTIYF	TGTGCCAGCAGCCAAGATCTTAGACTCGCCCCTGGAAACACCATATATTTT
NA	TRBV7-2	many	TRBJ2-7	CASSRTSISYEQYF	TGTGCCAGCAGCCGAACTAGTATTTCCTACGAGCAGTACTTC
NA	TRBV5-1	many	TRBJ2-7	CASSGTGEQYF	TGCGCCAGCAGTGGGACGGGGGAGCAGTACTTC
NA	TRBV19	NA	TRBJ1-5	CASNHRGNQPQHF	TGTGCCAGTAACCACCGGGGCAATCAGCCCCAGCATTTT
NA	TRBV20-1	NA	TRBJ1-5	CSARDWGAPQHF	TGCAGTGCTAGAGATTGGGGCGCGCCCCAGCATTTT
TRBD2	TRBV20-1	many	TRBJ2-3	CSARIAGGHVTDTQYF	TGCAGTGCTAGAATCGCGGGAGGGCATGTCACAGATACGCAGTATTTT
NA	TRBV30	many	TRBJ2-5	CAWSGTLQETQYF	TGTGCCTGGAGCGGGACTCTACAAGAGACCCAGTACTTC
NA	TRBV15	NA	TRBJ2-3	CATSFSPPPDTQYF	TGTGCCACCAGCTTCAGCCCACCCCCAGATACGCAGTATTTT
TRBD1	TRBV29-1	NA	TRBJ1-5	CSVEDPSTGDGAQHF	TGCAGCGTTGAAGATCCCTCGACAGGGGATGGAGCCCAGCATTTT
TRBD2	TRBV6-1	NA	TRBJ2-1	CASSTSGDYNEQFF	TGTGCCAGCAGCACTAGCGGGGACTACAATGAGCAGTTCTTC
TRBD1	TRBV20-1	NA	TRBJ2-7	CSARGDRVHEQYF	TGCAGTGCCAGAGGCGACAGGGTCCACGAGCAGTACTTC
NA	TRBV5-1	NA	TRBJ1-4	CASSLAPGTVNEKLFF	TGCGCCAGCAGCCTAGCTCCCGGGACGGTCAATGAAAAACTGTTTTTT
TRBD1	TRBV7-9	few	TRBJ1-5	CASRPDRVRPQHF	TGTGCCAGCAGGCCTGACAGGGTAAGGCCCCAGCATTTT
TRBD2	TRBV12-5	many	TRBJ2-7	CASVGSRPSGRNYEQYF	TGTGCTAGTGTTGGGTCTCGGCCTAGCGGGAGGAACTACGAGCAGTACTTC
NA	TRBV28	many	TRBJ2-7	CASMREGGSYEQYF	TGTGCCAGCATGAGGGAAGGGGGCTCCTACGAGCAGTACTTC
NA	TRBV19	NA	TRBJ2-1	CASSRANPGLNEQFF	TGTGCCAGTAGTCGCGCGAACCCAGGGCTCAATGAGCAGTTCTTC